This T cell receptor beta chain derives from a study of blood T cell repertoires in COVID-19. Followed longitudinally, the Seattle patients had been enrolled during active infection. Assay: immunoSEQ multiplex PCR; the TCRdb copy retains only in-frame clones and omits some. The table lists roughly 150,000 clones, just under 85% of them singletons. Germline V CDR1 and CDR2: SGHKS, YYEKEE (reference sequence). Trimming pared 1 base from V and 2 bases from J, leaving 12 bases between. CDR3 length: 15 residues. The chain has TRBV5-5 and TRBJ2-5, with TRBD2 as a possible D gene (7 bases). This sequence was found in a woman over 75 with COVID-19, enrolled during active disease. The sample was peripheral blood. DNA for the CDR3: TGTGCCAGCAGCTTGTGGGGGGGCCAGCAAGAGACCCAGTACTTC. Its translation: CASSLWGGQQETQYF.